One and the same sample provided the 31 T cell receptor beta chains below, sequenced in a study of cytomegalovirus exposure and HLA in healthy donors. This PCR relied on a set of 60 Vbeta primers and 13 Jbeta primers. This table comes from immunoSEQ multiplex PCR, and its TCRdb copy is limited to in-frame clones, with some not included. This table has roughly 60,000 clones, about 73% appearing once. The specimen sequenced was PBMCs. The receptors come from a woman aged 60 to 75 in good health and CMV-seropositive.

This clone was seen a few times. This chain uses TRBV21-1 with TRBJ2-7; the table assigns TRBD1, which was not confirmed against the DNA. TRBV21-1 is a listed pseudogene. This CDR3 spans 11 amino acids. CDR3 loop: CASSTFSEQYF. As DNA, the CDR3 is TGTGCCAGCAGCACATTTTCCGAGCAGTACTTC.

The J gene is TRBJ2-5, the V gene TRBV5-4; the match to TRBD2 covers 14 bases. There are 15 residues in the CDR3. The V and J ends lost 7 bases and 7 bases, in that order; junction bases with no gene match: 9. In germline, CDR1 is SGHNT, CDR2 YYREEE (reference sequence). The DNA for the CDR3 is TGTGCCAGCGGCTCGACTAGCGGGGGGGAGGGGACCCAGTACTTC. Translating gives CASGSTSGGEGTQYF.

V is TRBV7-9 and J is TRBJ2-3; the match to TRBD2 covers 7 bases. The CDR3 extends over 15 amino acids. V gave up 5 bases and J gave up 4 bases; unmatched junction bases: 9. Per germline, CDR1 SEHNR and CDR2 FQNEAQ (reference sequence). Written as DNA, the CDR3 is TGTGCCAGCAGCCTACCCTTGGGAGGGGCAGATACGCAGTATTTT. Its protein is CASSLPLGGADTQYF.

The chain is built from TRBV7-9 and TRBJ1-5; 7 bases line up with TRBD1. Germline V gives CDR1 SEHNR, CDR2 FQNEAQ (reference sequence). J gave up 0 bases and V 1 base, and 0 bases lay outside the gene matches. The CDR3 runs 15 residues. For the CDR3, the DNA is TGTGCCAGCAGCTTAGAGGGGGCTAGCAATCAGCCCCAGCATTTT. As protein: CASSLEGASNQPQHF.

This clone was seen a handful of times. The chain recombines TRBV6-5 with TRBJ1-1, with 7 bases matching TRBD1. This CDR3 is built from 14 residues. V was pared by 6 bases and J by 10 bases, with 14 bases of the junction left unmatched. Germline CDR1 is MNHEY and CDR2 is SVGAGI. The CDR3 spells CASRLPGGQGGAFF. For the CDR3, the DNA is TGTGCCAGCAGACTACCGGGTGGGCAGGGGGGAGCTTTCTTT.

This chain joins TRBV19 and TRBJ1-6, with 8 bases identical to TRBD1. The CDR3 is 15 amino acids. Germline CDR1 and CDR2: LNHDA and SQIVND (reference sequence). With V trimmed by 1 base and J by 10 bases, 6 bases remained unmatched. The CDR3, as DNA: TGTGCCAGTAGTATAGGAGGGACAGGAGAATCACCCCTCCACTTT. Protein product: CASSIGGTGESPLHF.

This clone appeared a few times. DNA for the CDR3: TGCGCCAGCAGCCAGACAGGGGGCCCCACTGAAGCTTTCTTT. It specifies CASSQTGGPTEAFF. The V and J genes are TRBV4-3 and TRBJ1-1; 10 bases are shared with TRBD1. Per the germline V gene, CDR1 is LGHNA and CDR2 is YSLEER. The CDR3 covers 14 residues. J lost 4 bases, V lost 3 bases, and 2 bases had no gene match.

This clone was seen once. The rearrangement joins TRBV29-1 to TRBJ1-5, with D maybe TRBD1 (5 bases). The V gene's germline CDR1 is SQVTM and CDR2 ANQGSEA. The CDR3 consists of 13 residues. Trimming pared 0 bases from V and 9 bases from J, leaving 12 bases between. CDR3 nucleotides: TGCAGCGTTGAAGAGGACACTGGAAGGCCCCAGCATTTT. This codes for CSVEEDTGRPQHF.

This rearrangement joins TRBV4-1 to TRBJ1-2; 9 bases fit TRBD1. V shed 2 bases, J shed 5 bases, and the junction held 3 bases outside the gene matches. Looked up from germline, CDR1 is MGHRA and CDR2 is YSYEKL. The CDR3 spans 14 residues. The CDR3 is CASSQRTGVYGYTF. CDR3 bases: TGCGCCAGCAGCCAAAGGACAGGGGTTTATGGCTACACCTTC.

The J gene is TRBJ2-3, the V gene TRBV7-9; 11 bases align to TRBD1. Looked up from germline, CDR1 is SEHNR and CDR2 is FQNEAQ (reference sequence). V lost 5 bases to trimming and J lost 4 bases; unmatched junction nucleotides: 11. CDR3 length: 17 amino acids. The CDR3 DNA reads as TGTGCCAGCAGCACTTGGGGGAGGGACAGGGGGTCAGATACGCAGTATTTT. It specifies CASSTWGRDRGSDTQYF.

The chain joins TRBV6-1 to TRBJ1-5; the match to TRBD1 covers 9 bases. J gave up 6 bases and V 7 bases, and 4 bases lay outside the gene matches. The germline V gene encodes CDR1 MNHNS and CDR2 SASEGT. The CDR3 spans 13 residues. The CDR3, as DNA: TGTGCCAGCAACAGGGGGCAGCTTCAGCCCCAGCATTTT. It encodes CASNRGQLQPQHF.

The CDR3 sequence is CASSHRKPNRHTEAFF. The CDR3, as DNA: TGTGCCAGCAGTCACAGAAAACCAAACCGGCACACTGAAGCTTTCTTT. V usage is TRBV6-6 and J usage is TRBJ1-1, with unresolved D. The CDR3 runs 16 residues. Germline lookup yields CDR1 MNHNY and CDR2 SVGAGI (reference sequence). The V gene lost 5 bases and the J gene lost 3 bases, with 19 bases spanning the gap.

This clone was detected a few times. One end of the junction fails to match germline, which may point to a read error. The chain employs TRBV7-9 and TRBJ2-3; perhaps TRBD2 as D (7 bases). Germline CDR1 is SEHNR and CDR2 is FQNEAQ (reference sequence). CDR3 length: 16 residues. The CDR3 protein is CSSRGRGGGYTDTQYF. The CDR3 DNA sequence: TGTTCCAGCAGGGGAAGGGGAGGGGGGTACACAGATACGCAGTATTTT.

This clone has a single count. CDR3 sequence: CASSPGSQGTEAFF. DNA for the CDR3: TGTGCCAGCTCACCCGGGTCCCAGGGGACTGAAGCTTTCTTT. The J gene is TRBJ1-1, the V gene TRBV18; tentative D call: TRBD1 (6 bases). The V gene's germline CDR1 is KGHSH and CDR2 LQKENI. The CDR3 contains 14 residues. Trimming cost V 3 bases and J 5 bases, with 13 bases left between them.

The chain uses TRBV7-9 and TRBJ1-2; D unclear. Trimming cost V 5 bases and J 5 bases, with 18 bases left between them. The germline CDR1 and CDR2 sequences are SEHNR and FQNEAQ (reference sequence). The length of the CDR3 is 15 residues. The CDR3 nucleotides are TGTGCCAGCAGCCCGAGACGTTCGGAGGATTATGGCTACACCTTC. It translates to CASSPRRSEDYGYTF.

By proportion, this clone is hyperexpanded. The J gene is TRBJ2-1, the V gene TRBV10-2, with unresolved D. The CDR3 length is 15 residues. Per germline, CDR1 WSHSY and CDR2 SAAADI. The ends were cut back, 5 bases at V and 4 bases at J, with 15 bases in the middle. The CDR3 DNA sequence: TGCGCCAGCAGTCCCGGTACGCCGTCGTACAATGAGCAGTTCTTC. The encoded protein is CASSPGTPSYNEQFF.

This chain joins TRBV4-3 and TRBJ2-3; 8 nucleotides line up with TRBD1. Germline lookup yields CDR1 LGHNA and CDR2 YSLEER. Trimming cost V 1 base and J 5 bases; bases outside gene matches: 11. The CDR3 runs to 17 residues. CDR3 amino acids: CASSQAPDRALGDTQYF. The CDR3 DNA is TGCGCCAGCAGCCAAGCTCCGGACAGGGCGTTAGGAGATACGCAGTATTTT.

The chain is built from TRBV4-3 and TRBJ1-1, with D maybe TRBD1 (5 bases). CDR3 length equals 14 residues. Germline V gene lookup returns CDR1 LGHNA and CDR2 YSLEER. The V and J ends lost 1 base and 6 bases respectively, with 12 bases between them. The CDR3 loop is CASSQGGGWSEAFF. CDR3 DNA sequence: TGCGCCAGCAGCCAAGGGGGCGGTTGGTCTGAAGCTTTCTTT.

V usage is TRBV19 and J usage is TRBJ1-1; possible D gene TRBD1, 6 bases. CDR1 and CDR2 from the germline V gene are LNHDA and SQIVND (reference sequence). This CDR3 is 16 amino acids long. V dropped 6 bases and J dropped 3 bases, with 20 bases sitting between them. This chain's CDR3 is CASSSPPGVRYTEAFF. CDR3 nucleotides: TGTGCCAGTAGCAGCCCACCAGGGGTGAGGTACACTGAAGCTTTCTTT.

The sample holds a few counts of this clone. The chain recombines TRBV27 with TRBJ2-2; D ambiguous. Germline CDR1 MNHEY, CDR2 SMNVEV (reference sequence). There are 12 residues in the CDR3. Trimming took 3 bases from V and 5 from J, leaving 4 bases between them. The CDR3 sequence is CASSFSTGELFF. In nucleotides, the CDR3 is TGTGCCAGCAGTTTTAGTACCGGGGAGCTGTTTTTT.

The gene calls are TRBV27 and TRBJ1-1; a possible D gene is TRBD1 (5 bases). Trimming shortened V by 4 bases and J by 3 bases, and 9 bases separated the two germline ends. CDR1 is MNHEY, CDR2 SMNVEV, per germline (reference sequence). The length of the CDR3 is 13 residues. CDR3 loop: CASSSAGYTEAFF. In nucleotides, the CDR3 is TGTGCCAGCAGTTCCGCAGGGTACACTGAAGCTTTCTTT.

The chain combines TRBV18 with TRBJ1-5, with 7 nucleotides matching TRBD1. The CDR3 has 16 amino acids. Germline CDR1 reads KGHSH; CDR2 reads LQKENI. The V and J ends lost 3 bases and 1 base, in that order; junction bases with no gene match: 6. The DNA for the CDR3 is TGTGCCAGCTCACCTGACAGGGCCTCGAGCAATCAGCCCCAGCATTTT. Amino acids: CASSPDRASSNQPQHF.

The V and J genes are TRBV6-5 and TRBJ2-7, with D tentatively TRBD1 (5 bases). V was clipped by 0 bases and J by 4 bases, with 16 bases between them. The length of the CDR3 is 16 residues. Germline CDR1 is MNHEY and CDR2 is SVGAGI. The CDR3 loop is CASSYSVQGVGYEQYF. The CDR3 nucleotides are TGTGCCAGCAGTTACTCGGTCCAGGGCGTGGGATACGAGCAGTACTTC.

The chain carries TRBV13 and TRBJ1-2; a possible D gene is TRBD1 (5 bases). The germline CDR1 and CDR2 sequences are PRHDT and FYEKMQ (reference sequence). The CDR3 has 13 amino acids. V dropped 0 bases and J dropped 5 bases, with 7 bases sitting between them. CDR3 amino acids: CASSLGQGYGYTF. The CDR3 coding sequence is TGTGCCAGCAGCTTAGGCCAGGGTTATGGCTACACCTTC.

In this sample, this clone turned up once. The chain joins TRBV2 to TRBJ2-1; possible D gene TRBD2, 6 bases. CDR3 length: 13 amino acids. The V and J ends lost 8 bases and 2 bases respectively, with 10 bases between them. Germline V CDR1 and CDR2: SNHLY, FYNNEI. In DNA, the CDR3 is TGTGCCAGCGGGACTCCAGCCTACAATGAGCAGTTCTTC. Translation gives CASGTPAYNEQFF.

This chain joins TRBV7-9 and TRBJ1-1; D is ambiguous. Trimming took 4 bases from V and 12 from J, leaving 12 bases between them. Germline V CDR1 and CDR2: SEHNR, FQNEAQ (reference sequence). The CDR3 has 11 amino acids. CDR3 loop: CASSYGVDSFF. DNA for the CDR3: TGTGCCAGCAGCTACGGGGTCGATTCTTTCTTT.

The rearrangement joins TRBV19 to TRBJ1-1; possibly TRBD1 for D (5 bases). This CDR3 is 15 amino acids long. Trimming removed 7 bases at V and 0 bases at J, with 15 bases between. Germline CDR1 reads LNHDA; CDR2 reads SQIVND (reference sequence). The CDR3 DNA sequence: TGTGCCAGTAAATGGGGAGGACAAATGAACACTGAAGCTTTCTTT. Its translation: CASKWGGQMNTEAFF.

V is TRBV19 and J is TRBJ2-2; TRBD1 aligns across 9 bases. The CDR3 is made up of 12 amino acids. The junction had 0 bases not matched to a gene; V was cut back by 9 bases and J by 4 bases. Germline V CDR1 and CDR2: LNHDA, SQIVND (reference sequence). Here the CDR3 DNA reads TGTGCCAGGGGACAGGGCACCGGGGAGCTGTTTTTT. The encoded protein is CARGQGTGELFF.

V and J are TRBV4-1 and TRBJ1-2, with no clear D. V was trimmed by 4 bases and J by 8 bases, leaving 20 bases between them. The length of the CDR3 is 15 residues. CDR1 MGHRA and CDR2 YSYEKL come from the germline V gene. DNA for the CDR3: TGCGCCAGCAGCCCAGTAACCATGAACACTAACGGCTACACCTTC. The encoded protein is CASSPVTMNTNGYTF.

In this sample, this clone turned up once. The V call is TRBV7-6, the J call TRBJ1-1, with TRBD1 as a possible D gene (5 bases). The germline V and J ends were trimmed by 4 bases and 3 bases, with 12 bases remaining between them. CDR1 is SGHVS, CDR2 FNYEAQ, per germline. This CDR3 spans 14 amino acids. CDR3 loop: CASSSIIGDTEAFF. For the CDR3, the DNA is TGTGCCAGCAGCTCAATCATAGGGGACACTGAAGCTTTCTTT. Full variable domain (remainder filled in from reference TRBV7-6 and TRBJ1-1): GAGVSQSPRYKVTKRGQDVALRCDPISGHVSLYWYRQALGQGPEFLTYFNYEAQQDKSGLPNDRFSAERPEGSISTLTIQRTEQRDSAMYRCASSSIIGDTEAFFGQGTRLTVV.

The chain links TRBV28 to TRBJ1-2; no definite D call. The CDR3 totals 12 residues. CDR1 MDHEN and CDR2 SYDVKM come from the germline V gene. Trimming took 5 bases from V and 5 from J, leaving 9 bases between them. CDR3 in DNA: TGTGCCAGCAGTATGAACGAGTATGGCTACACCTTC. Translating it yields CASSMNEYGYTF.